The present T cell receptor (beta chain) was sequenced within a study of cytomegalovirus exposure and HLA in healthy donors. Notes on the study in general: CMV serostatus was the sole immune exposure data available. In an earlier analysis, most TCR beta V segments were productive about 87% or about 30% of the time. Several of the most significant clusters were apparently associated with common viral pathogens in a later analysis.

Remarks on this clone: The antigen remains undetermined.

The PCR had 60 Vbeta and 13 Jbeta primers. Per the original methods: Later work found tens of millions of unique TCR beta chains, with about 10 million shared. Clones were sequenced by immunoSEQ multiplex PCR, and TCRdb holds only the in-frame ones, with some missing. The V and J calls and clone size come from that table; D and trimming were worked out from the DNA. There are more than 200,000 clones in the sample; around 80% occur only once, and about 6% lies in the top ten. The TCR comes from a man aged 40-49 years in good health and CMV-seropositive. What was sequenced was PBMCs.

The CDR3 DNA reads as TGTGCCAGCAGCGTAGGGGGCTCCCTGGGGGAGACCCAGTACTTC. This encodes CASSVGGSLGETQYF. V usage is TRBV9 and J usage is TRBJ2-5; D possibly corresponds to TRBD1 (5 bases). Germline loops: CDR1 SGDLS, CDR2 YYNGEE. Trimming removed 0 bases from V and 5 bases from J, with 14 bases in between. The CDR3 covers 15 residues.